Listed below are T cell receptor beta chains from one sample, sequenced in a study of T cell responses to AZD1222 COVID-19 vaccine. This table comes from immunoSEQ multiplex PCR, and its TCRdb copy is limited to in-frame clones, with some not included. In the table there are 150,000 to 200,000 clones, 94% of which are singletons. The sequencing here drew on peripheral blood, taken on day 0 of AZD1222 vaccination. The receptor source for this set is an adult in good health. Both conserved end residues are part of each CDR3. The D gene is left open where the match is weak. For some rows the clone size is stated as once, few or many, or as a class when expanded; others skip it.

size	length	V	J	D	CDR3	DNA
.	12	TRBV2	TRBJ2-7	.	CASFLGTNEQYF	TGTGCCAGCTTTCTAGGGACCAACGAGCAGTACTTC
.	13	TRBV3-1/TRBV3-2	TRBJ2-7	.	CASSQGTGYEQYF	TGTGCCAGCAGCCAAGGAACAGGATACGAGCAGTACTTC
.	14	TRBV28	TRBJ2-1	.	CASSFRSSYNEQFF	TGTGCCAGCAGTTTCCGTAGCTCCTACAATGAGCAGTTCTTC
.	13	TRBV6-5	TRBJ1-2	.	CASSYGGSDGYTF	TGTGCCAGCAGTTACGGGGGGAGTGATGGCTACACCTTC
.	16	TRBV9	TRBJ1-6	TRBD1	CASSVNSDRFLTPLHF	TGTGCCAGCAGCGTAAACTCGGACAGGTTCTTGACACCCCTCCACTTT
once	14	TRBV7-9	TRBJ2-1	TRBD2	CASSRLAGANEQFF	TGTGCCAGCAGTAGGCTAGCGGGAGCTAATGAGCAGTTCTTC
once	15	TRBV4-2	TRBJ2-2	.	CASSQHGVGTGELFF	TGTGCCAGCAGCCAACATGGGGTAGGCACCGGGGAGCTGTTTTTT
.	18	TRBV7-9	TRBJ1-5	TRBD1	CASSLVQGGGYSNQPQHF	TGTGCCAGCAGCTTAGTACAGGGGGGAGGGTATAGCAATCAGCCCCAGCATTTT
.	12	TRBV30	TRBJ1-2	.	CAWWRPNYGYTF	TGTGCCTGGTGGCGGCCTAACTATGGCTACACCTTC
.	15	TRBV6-6	TRBJ2-7	.	CASRTSGPSSYEQYF	TGTGCCAGCAGGACCAGCGGGCCCAGCTCCTACGAGCAGTACTTC
.	17	TRBV5-6	TRBJ1-6	TRBD1	CASSLAGGRGGRSPLHF	TGTGCCAGCAGCTTGGCCGGTGGCAGGGGGGGACGGTCACCCCTCCACTTT